This T cell receptor beta chain was captured in a study of cytomegalovirus exposure and HLA in healthy donors. The V and J ends lost 2 bases and 5 bases respectively, with 15 bases between them. This CDR3 has 15 residues. Germline V gene data show CDR1 as WNHNN and CDR2 as SYGVQD (reference sequence). Primers included in the PCR were 60 Vbeta and 13 Jbeta primers. Sequenced by immunoSEQ multiplex PCR; TCRdb stores in-frame clones only, minus some. The sample lists 85,000 to 100,000 clones; 86% were seen once. This clone has only one observation. This chain joins TRBV10-1 and TRBJ2-5, with D unclear. The source of this sequence is a man younger than 45 in good health and CMV-seropositive. What was sequenced was PBMCs. The CDR3 reads CASSEHSPLRETQYF. CDR3 DNA sequence: TGCGCCAGCAGTGAGCATTCTCCACTCAGGGAGACCCAGTACTTC.